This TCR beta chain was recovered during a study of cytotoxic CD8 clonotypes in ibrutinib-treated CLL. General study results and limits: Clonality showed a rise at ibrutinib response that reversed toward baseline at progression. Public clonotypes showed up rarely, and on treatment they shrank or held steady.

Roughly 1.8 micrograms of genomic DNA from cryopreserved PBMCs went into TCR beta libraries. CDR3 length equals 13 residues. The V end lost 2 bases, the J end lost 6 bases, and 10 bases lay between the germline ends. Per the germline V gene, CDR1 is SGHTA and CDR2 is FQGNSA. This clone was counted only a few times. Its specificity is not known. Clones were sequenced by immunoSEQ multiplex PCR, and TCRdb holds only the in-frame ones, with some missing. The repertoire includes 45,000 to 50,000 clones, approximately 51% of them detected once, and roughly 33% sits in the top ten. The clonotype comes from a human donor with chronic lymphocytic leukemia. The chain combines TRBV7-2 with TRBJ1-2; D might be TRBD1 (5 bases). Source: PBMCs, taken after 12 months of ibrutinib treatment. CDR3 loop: CASSLRGSNGYTF. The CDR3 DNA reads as TGTGCCAGCAGCTTAAGGGGTTCAAATGGCTACACCTTC.